This record looks at one T cell receptor beta chain sequence and its context. Its antigen remains unidentified. The sample belongs to a study of T cell responses to AZD1222 COVID-19 vaccine. Germline CDR1 SGHRS, CDR2 YFSETQ. The CDR3 runs to 15 residues. V shed 4 bases and J 3 bases; nucleotides not matched to a gene: 9. Generated by immunoSEQ multiplex PCR, the TCRdb table keeps only in-frame clones and is missing some. This sample has about 120,000 clones; about 92% occur once, and the top ten carry less than 6%. The study's findings and limits: The peak T cell response came first, and repertoires were sampled only after it. It was only a handful of AZD1222 recipients who were seropositive at baseline.

The sample consisted of peripheral blood, taken 28 days after the second AZD1222 dose. This clonotype was sampled from an adult who received the AZD1222 COVID-19 vaccine. The V call is TRBV5-1, the J call TRBJ1-2; TRBD1 aligns across 7 bases. CDR3 amino acids: CASSGQTGLDYGYTF. The CDR3 coding sequence is TGCGCCAGCAGCGGCCAGACAGGGTTGGACTATGGCTACACCTTC.